Shown below are 13 T cell receptor beta chains from a single sample sequenced in a study of CD8 T cells in ankylosing spondylitis. Study outcomes and limitations: It appeared that ankylosing spondylitis blood was characterized by a TCR beta motif of fewer than 10 highly homologous variants.

No antigens are known for them. TCRdb re-called the 5' RACE reads with MiXCR, one entry per CDR3 protein. The sample has under 550,000 distinct CDR3 sequences; roughly 27% are singletons. Sequencing was carried out using blood, either unsorted or a sorted T cell fraction (not recorded which). These receptors all stem from a male donor with ankylosing spondylitis.

The chain has TRBV7-8 and TRBJ1-1; D is unclear. The V gene lost 2 bases and the J gene lost 2 bases, with 9 bases spanning the gap. This CDR3 contains 14 residues. Germline assignment: CDR1 SGHVS and CDR2 FQNEAQ. Here the CDR3 DNA reads TGTGCCAGCAGCTTAATACGGAGAAACACTGAAGCTTTCTTT. Encoded protein: CASSLIRRNTEAFF.

This chain uses TRBV4-1 with TRBJ1-2, with a possible D match to TRBD1 (5 bases). The germline V gene encodes CDR1 MGHRA and CDR2 YSYEKL. The CDR3 is made up of 14 amino acids. Deletions cut 4 bases from V and 4 bases from J, with 13 bases between. In nucleotides, the CDR3 is TGCGCCAGCAGCCGGGACTCCCAGGGCTATGGCTACACCTTC. It translates to CASSRDSQGYGYTF.

The table lists this clonotype with a few counts. Compared with germline, one end of the junction differs, possibly owing to a read error. The V call is TRBV5-1, the J call TRBJ2-1; 8 positions match TRBD1. Germline CDR1 is SGHRS and CDR2 is YFSETQ. This CDR3 is built from 15 residues. The CDR3 DNA sequence: TGCGCCAGCAGATTGGGACAGGTCCCCTACAATGAGCAGTTCTTC. Amino acid sequence: CASRLGQVPYNEQFF.

This sequence joins TRBV4-1 and TRBJ2-5, with TRBD2 as a possible D gene (6 bases). Germline CDR1 reads MGHRA; CDR2 reads YSYEKL. With 0 bases removed from V and 2 bases from J, the gap between germline ends came to 13 bases. The CDR3 is 16 residues long. DNA of the CDR3: TGCGCCAGCAGCCAAGAAGGGACTGTGTTACAAGAGACCCAGTACTTC. Protein sequence: CASSQEGTVLQETQYF.

This clonotype turned up a few times. The chain employs TRBV20-1 and TRBJ2-3; perhaps TRBD1 as D (6 bases). The germline V and J ends were trimmed by 4 bases and 2 bases, with 13 bases remaining between them. Per the germline V gene, CDR1 is DFQATT and CDR2 is SNEGSKA (reference sequence). CDR3 size: 14 residues. The CDR3 loop is CSANYRDPTDTQYF. In nucleotides, the CDR3 is TGCAGTGCTAACTACAGGGATCCCACAGATACGCAGTATTTT.

This clonotype has only a few counts. The CDR3 sequence is CASSLWGTEGSGANVLTF. DNA for the CDR3: TGTGCCAGCAGCTTGTGGGGTACAGAAGGCTCTGGGGCCAACGTCCTGACTTTC. The chain couples TRBV5-5 to TRBJ2-6; D is unresolved. Germline CDR1 and CDR2: SGHKS and YYEKEE (reference sequence). V gave up 1 base and J gave up 0 bases, with 14 bases separating them. CDR3 length: 18 residues. The full variable domain, in which reference TRBV5-5 and TRBJ2-6 provide the parts outside the CDR3, is DAGVTQSPTHLIKTRGQQVTLRCSPISGHKSVSWYQQVLGQGPQFIFQYYEKEERGRGNFPDRFSARQFPNYSSELNVNALLLGDSALYLCASSLWGTEGSGANVLTFGAGSRLTVL.

This clonotype has just a few counts. The CDR3 DNA sequence: TGTGCCAGCAGTTTCCGGGACGCCTGGGGCAATCATCAGCCCCAGCATTTT. This translates into CASSFRDAWGNHQPQHF. This sequence joins TRBV12-3 or TRBV12-4 and TRBJ1-5; D is possibly TRBD1 (5 bases). V was trimmed by 3 bases and J by 5 bases, leaving 20 bases between them. The CDR3 covers 17 residues.

This clonotype showed up many times. The rearrangement joins TRBV7-9 to TRBJ2-5; 7 bases match TRBD1. The J segment lost 2 bases and the V segment lost 5 bases, leaving 2 bases of the junction unmatched. CDR1 and CDR2 from the germline V gene are SEHNR and FQNEAQ (reference sequence). CDR3 length: 13 residues. The CDR3 DNA sequence: TGTGCCAGCAGCCGGGACAGACAAGAGACCCAGTACTTC. Amino acid sequence: CASSRDRQETQYF.

The chain is built from TRBV19 and TRBJ1-1; a weak D match, TRBD1 (6 bases). Per germline, CDR1 LNHDA and CDR2 SQIVND (reference sequence). V was trimmed by 5 bases and J by 5 bases, leaving 12 bases between them. This CDR3 is built from 13 residues. For the CDR3, the DNA is TGTGCCAGTAGTCGGGGGGGGCAAACTGAAGCTTTCTTT. Protein: CASSRGGQTEAFF.

In this sample, this clonotype turned up a few times. The V call is TRBV24-1, the J call TRBJ2-1; 9 nucleotides agree with TRBD2. V dropped 4 bases and J dropped 4; count of bases not matched to a gene: 13. This CDR3 region has 18 residues. Germline values: CDR1 KGHDR, CDR2 SFDVKD. The DNA of the CDR3 is TGTGCCACCAGTGACCCGACACTAGCGGGCGGCCGGTACAATGAGCAGTTCTTC. It yields the protein CATSDPTLAGGRYNEQFF.

This clonotype was observed a handful of times. The chain employs TRBV11-3 and TRBJ2-1; D unresolved. Between the trimmed V and J ends, which lost 2 bases and 6 bases, there was a span of 11 bases. The germline V gene has CDR1 SGHNT and CDR2 YENEEA. This CDR3 region has 14 residues. CDR3 protein: CASSLLRQGNEQFF. CDR3 nucleotide sequence: TGTGCCAGCAGCTTATTGAGACAAGGCAATGAGCAGTTCTTC.

This clonotype was observed a handful of times. V gene TRBV20-1 combines with J gene TRBJ2-5, with D possibly matching TRBD2 (6 bases). The V gene lost 3 bases and the J gene lost 5 bases, with 10 bases spanning the gap. CDR1 is DFQATT and CDR2 is SNEGSKA in the germline V gene (reference sequence). CDR3 size: 12 residues. CDR3 sequence (DNA): TGCAGTGCTAGCGGGAGCTGGGAGACCCAGTACTTC. Amino acids: CSASGSWETQYF.

The chain is built from TRBV29-1 and TRBJ2-1, with 7 bases that match TRBD2. This CDR3 region has 14 residues. CDR1 and CDR2 (germline): SQVTM, ANQGSEA. V lost 5 bases and J lost 7; bases outside the gene matches: 11. In DNA, the CDR3 is TGCAGCGTTTCGGCGGGAGCTGATCCGAATGAGCAGTTCTTC. Protein: CSVSAGADPNEQFF.